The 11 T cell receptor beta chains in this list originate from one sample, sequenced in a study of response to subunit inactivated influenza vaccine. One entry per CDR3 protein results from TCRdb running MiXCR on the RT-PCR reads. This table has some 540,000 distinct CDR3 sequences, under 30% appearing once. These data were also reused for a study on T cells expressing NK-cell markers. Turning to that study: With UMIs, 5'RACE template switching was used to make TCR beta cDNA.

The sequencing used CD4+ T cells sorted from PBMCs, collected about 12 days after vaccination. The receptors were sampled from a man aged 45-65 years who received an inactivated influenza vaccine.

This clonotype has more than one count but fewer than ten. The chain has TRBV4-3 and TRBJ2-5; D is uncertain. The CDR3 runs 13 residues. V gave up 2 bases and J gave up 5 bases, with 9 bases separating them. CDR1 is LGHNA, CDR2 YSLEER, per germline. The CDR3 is CASSQTGRETQYF. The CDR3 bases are TGCGCCAGCAGCCAAACCGGGCGGGAGACCCAGTACTTC.

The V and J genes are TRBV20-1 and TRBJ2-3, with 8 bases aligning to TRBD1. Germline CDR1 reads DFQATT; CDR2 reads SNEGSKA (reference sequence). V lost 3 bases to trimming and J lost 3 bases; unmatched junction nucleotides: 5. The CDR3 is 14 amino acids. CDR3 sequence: CSASWTGSTDTQYF. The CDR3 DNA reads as TGCAGTGCTAGTTGGACAGGGAGTACAGATACGCAGTATTTT.

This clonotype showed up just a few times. The CDR3 DNA sequence: TGTGCCAGCAGTTTAGACCTAAAGGCTGAAGCTTTCTTT. Protein product: CASSLDLKAEAFF. The chain links TRBV12-3 or TRBV12-4 to TRBJ1-1; no clear D gene. The CDR3 loop spans 13 amino acids. V gave up 1 base and J gave up 6 bases, with 9 bases separating them.

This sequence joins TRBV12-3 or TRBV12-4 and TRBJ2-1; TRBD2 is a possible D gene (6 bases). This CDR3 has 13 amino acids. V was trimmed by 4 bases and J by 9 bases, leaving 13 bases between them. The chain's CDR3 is CASSWRGESEQFF. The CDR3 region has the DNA TGTGCCAGCAGTTGGAGGGGAGAGAGTGAGCAGTTCTTC.

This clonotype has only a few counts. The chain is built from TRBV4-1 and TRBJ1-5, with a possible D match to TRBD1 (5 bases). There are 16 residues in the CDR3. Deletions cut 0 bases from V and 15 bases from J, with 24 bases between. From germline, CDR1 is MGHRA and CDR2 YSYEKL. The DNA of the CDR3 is TGCGCCAGCAGCCAAGATGAAGGAAAAACGTTGCAGGGCAGGCATTTT. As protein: CASSQDEGKTLQGRHF.

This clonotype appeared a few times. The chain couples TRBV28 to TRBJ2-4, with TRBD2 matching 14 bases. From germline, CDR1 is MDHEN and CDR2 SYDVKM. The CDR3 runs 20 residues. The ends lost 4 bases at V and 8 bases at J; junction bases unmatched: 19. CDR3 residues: CASSSSRLAGGPGMTHIQYF. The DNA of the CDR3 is TGTGCCAGCAGTTCCTCTCGACTAGCGGGAGGGCCTGGGATGACACACATTCAGTACTTC.

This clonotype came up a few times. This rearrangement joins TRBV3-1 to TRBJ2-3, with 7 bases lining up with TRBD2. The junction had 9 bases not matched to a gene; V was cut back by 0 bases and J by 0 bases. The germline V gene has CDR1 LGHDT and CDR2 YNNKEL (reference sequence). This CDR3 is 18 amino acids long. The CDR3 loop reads CASSQDFSGVGSTDTQYF. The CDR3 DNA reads TGTGCCAGCAGCCAAGATTTCAGCGGGGTAGGGAGCACAGATACGCAGTATTTT.

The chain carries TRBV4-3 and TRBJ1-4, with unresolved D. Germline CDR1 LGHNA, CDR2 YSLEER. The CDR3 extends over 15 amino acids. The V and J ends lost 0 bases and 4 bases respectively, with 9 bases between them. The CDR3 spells CASSQESRHNEKLFF. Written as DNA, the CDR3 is TGCGCCAGCAGCCAAGAGAGTAGGCATAATGAAAAACTGTTTTTT.

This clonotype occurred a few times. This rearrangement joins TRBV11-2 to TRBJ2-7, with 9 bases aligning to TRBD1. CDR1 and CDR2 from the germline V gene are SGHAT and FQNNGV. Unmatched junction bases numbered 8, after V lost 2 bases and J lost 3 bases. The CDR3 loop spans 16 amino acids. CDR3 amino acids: CASSLTSGTGSYEQYF. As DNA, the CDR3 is TGTGCCAGCAGCTTAACCTCCGGGACAGGGAGCTACGAGCAGTACTTC.

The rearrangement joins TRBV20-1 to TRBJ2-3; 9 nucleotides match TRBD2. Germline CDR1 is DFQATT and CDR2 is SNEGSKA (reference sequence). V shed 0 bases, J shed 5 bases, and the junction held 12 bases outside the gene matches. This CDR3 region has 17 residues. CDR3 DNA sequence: TGCAGTGCTAGAGATTCCCAGACTAGCGGACGGGTAGATACGCAGTATTTT. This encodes CSARDSQTSGRVDTQYF.

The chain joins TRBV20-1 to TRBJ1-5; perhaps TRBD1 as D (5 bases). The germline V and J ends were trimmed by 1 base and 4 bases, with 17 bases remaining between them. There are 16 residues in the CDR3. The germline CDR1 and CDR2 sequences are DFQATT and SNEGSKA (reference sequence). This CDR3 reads CSARGPPTVINQPQHF. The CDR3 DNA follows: TGCAGTGCTAGAGGTCCCCCGACAGTCATTAATCAGCCCCAGCATTTT.